Listed below are T cell receptor beta chains from one sample, sequenced in a study of T cell changes during pregnancy in multiple sclerosis. The repertoire was sequenced with immunoSEQ multiplex PCR; TCRdb's copy has only in-frame clones and lacks some. The sample lists some 60,000 clones, approximately 91% occurring once. The input for sequencing was peripheral blood, taken after pregnancy. The receptor source for this set is a female donor with multiple sclerosis, enrolled in a pregnancy study. Each CDR3 is given with its conserved first and last residue. Fields, in order: V gene, J gene, CDR3 length, D gene, clone size, CDR3 DNA, CDR3 protein. The D gene is left open where the match is weak. Size is omitted from some rows. Given values are once, few, many or a class for expanded clones.

V: TRBV7-3; J: TRBJ1-1; length: 15; D: -; size: -; DNA: TGTGCCAGCAGCTTAACAAGCGGGTTGAACACTGAAGCTTTCTTT; CDR3: CASSLTSGLNTEAFF
V: TRBV4-1; J: TRBJ1-6; length: 16; D: -; size: -; DNA: TGCGCCAGCAGCCAAGATCATGGAGGACGGAATTCACCCCTCCACTTT; CDR3: CASSQDHGGRNSPLHF
V: TRBV5-1; J: TRBJ1-4; length: 12; D: -; size: -; DNA: TGCGCCAGCAGCTTGGACGGGGAAAAACTGTTTTTT; CDR3: CASSLDGEKLFF
V: TRBV9; J: TRBJ2-7; length: 15; D: -; size: -; DNA: TGTGCCAGCAGCCCCCGCCGCTACAGGGATGGCGAGCAGTACTTC; CDR3: CASSPRRYRDGEQYF
V: TRBV27; J: TRBJ2-7; length: 14; D: -; size: -; DNA: TGTGCCAGCAGTTTCGCGGGGAGCTCCTACGAGCAGTACTTC; CDR3: CASSFAGSSYEQYF
V: TRBV27; J: TRBJ2-2; length: 17; D: -; size: -; DNA: TGTGCCAGCAGTTTATTGGGCCAGGGGAAAAACACCGGGGAGCTGTTTTTT; CDR3: CASSLLGQGKNTGELFF
V: TRBV19; J: TRBJ1-4; length: 13; D: -; size: -; DNA: TGTGCCAGTATTGGGCGCTGGGAGGAAAAACTGTTTTTT; CDR3: CASIGRWEEKLFF
V: TRBV7-3; J: TRBJ2-2; length: 13; D: -; size: -; DNA: TGTGCCAGCAGCTTAAGGCCCGCCGGGGAGCTGTTTTTT; CDR3: CASSLRPAGELFF
V: TRBV5-4; J: TRBJ2-2; length: 15; D: TRBD2; size: -; DNA: TGTGCCAGCAGTTCAGACAGCGGGGACACCGGGGAGCTGTTTTTT; CDR3: CASSSDSGDTGELFF
V: TRBV2; J: TRBJ2-7; length: 14; D: -; size: -; DNA: TGTGCCAGCAGGATGGGCTGGGGAGCCTACGAGCAGTACTTC; CDR3: CASRMGWGAYEQYF
V: TRBV6-5; J: TRBJ1-1; length: 14; D: TRBD1; size: few; DNA: TGTGCCAGCAGTTACTCCGGACAGGGGAATGAAGCTTTCTTT; CDR3: CASSYSGQGNEAFF
V: TRBV6-1; J: TRBJ1-5; length: 14; D: -; size: once; DNA: TGTGCCAGCACGATGGCGGGGAGCGATCAGCCCCAGCATTTT; CDR3: CASTMAGSDQPQHF
V: TRBV29-1; J: TRBJ1-2; length: 13; D: TRBD1; size: -; DNA: TGCAGCGTACCGGGACAGGGGGCGGTTGGCTACACCTTC; CDR3: CSVPGQGAVGYTF
V: TRBV9; J: TRBJ1-3; length: 14; D: -; size: -; DNA: TGTGCCAGCAGCCAGGGGAGCCCTGGAAACACCATATATTTT; CDR3: CASSQGSPGNTIYF
V: TRBV2; J: TRBJ1-3; length: 16; D: -; size: -; DNA: TGTGCCAGCAGTGAAAGGGCGACAGTCTCTGGAAACACCATATATTTT; CDR3: CASSERATVSGNTIYF
V: TRBV2; J: TRBJ2-5; length: 14; D: -; size: -; DNA: TGTGCCAGCAGTGTCTACTCCTCCCAAGAGACCCAGTACTTC; CDR3: CASSVYSSQETQYF
V: TRBV5-1; J: TRBJ1-3; length: 13; D: -; size: -; DNA: TGCGCCAGCAGCTCGGCAGGAGGAAACACCATATATTTT; CDR3: CASSSAGGNTIYF
V: TRBV29-1; J: TRBJ1-4; length: 14; D: -; size: -; DNA: TGCAGCGTTGAAGGGGGGGACTTTAATGAAAAACTGTTTTTT; CDR3: CSVEGGDFNEKLFF
V: TRBV2; J: TRBJ2-5; length: 15; D: TRBD1; size: -; DNA: TGTGCCAGCAGGGGCTTCCGAGGGGGCGGAGAGACCCAGTACTTC; CDR3: CASRGFRGGGETQYF
V: TRBV4-1; J: TRBJ1-2; length: 17; D: -; size: -; DNA: TGCGCCAGCAGCCAAGAAAGGAGGCGGGGGGCCGCGTGGGGCTACACCTTC; CDR3: CASSQERRRGAAWGYTF